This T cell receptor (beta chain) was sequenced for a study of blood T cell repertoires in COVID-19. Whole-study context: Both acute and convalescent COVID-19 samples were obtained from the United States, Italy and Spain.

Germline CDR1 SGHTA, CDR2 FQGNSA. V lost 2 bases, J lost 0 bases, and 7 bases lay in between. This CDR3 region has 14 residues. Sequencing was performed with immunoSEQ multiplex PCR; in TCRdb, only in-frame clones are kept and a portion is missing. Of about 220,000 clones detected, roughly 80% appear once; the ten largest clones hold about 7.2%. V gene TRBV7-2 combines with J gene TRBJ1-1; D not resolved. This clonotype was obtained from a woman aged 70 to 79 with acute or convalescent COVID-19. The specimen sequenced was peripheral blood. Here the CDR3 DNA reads TGTGCCAGCAGCTTATACAGTCTGAACACTGAAGCTTTCTTT. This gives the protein CASSLYSLNTEAFF.